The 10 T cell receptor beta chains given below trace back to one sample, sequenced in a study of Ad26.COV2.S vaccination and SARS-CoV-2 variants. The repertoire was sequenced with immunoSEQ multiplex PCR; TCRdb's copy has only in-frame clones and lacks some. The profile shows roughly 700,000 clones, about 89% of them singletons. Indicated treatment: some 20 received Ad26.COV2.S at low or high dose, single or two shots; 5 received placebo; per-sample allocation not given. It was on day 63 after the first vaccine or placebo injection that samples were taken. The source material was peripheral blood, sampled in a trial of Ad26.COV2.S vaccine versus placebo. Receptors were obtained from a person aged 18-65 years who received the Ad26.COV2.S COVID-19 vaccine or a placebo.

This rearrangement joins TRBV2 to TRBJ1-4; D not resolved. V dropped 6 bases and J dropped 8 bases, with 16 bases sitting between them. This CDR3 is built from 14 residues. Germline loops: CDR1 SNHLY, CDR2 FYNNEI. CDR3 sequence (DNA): TGTGCCAGCAGGCCTTTAAAGGCCGAGGAAAAACTGTTTTTT. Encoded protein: CASRPLKAEEKLFF.

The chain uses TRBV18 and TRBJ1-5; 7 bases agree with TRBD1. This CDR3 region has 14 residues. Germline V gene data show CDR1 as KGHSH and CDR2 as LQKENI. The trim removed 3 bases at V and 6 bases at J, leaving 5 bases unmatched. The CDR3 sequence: CASSPPGTAQPQHF. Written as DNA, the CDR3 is TGTGCCAGCTCACCGCCTGGGACAGCTCAGCCCCAGCATTTT. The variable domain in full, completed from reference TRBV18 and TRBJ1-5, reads NAGVMQNPRHLVRRRGQEARLRCSPMKGHSHVYWYRQLPEEGLKFMVYLQKENIIDESGMPKERFSAEFPKEGPSILRIQQVVRGDSAAYFCASSPPGTAQPQHFGDGTRLSIL.

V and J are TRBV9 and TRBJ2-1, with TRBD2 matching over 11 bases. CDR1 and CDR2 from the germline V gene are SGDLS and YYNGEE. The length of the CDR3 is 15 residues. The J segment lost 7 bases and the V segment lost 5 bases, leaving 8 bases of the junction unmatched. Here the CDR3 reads CASSNTASGGNEQFF. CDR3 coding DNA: TGTGCCAGCAGTAATACGGCTAGCGGGGGGAATGAGCAGTTCTTC.

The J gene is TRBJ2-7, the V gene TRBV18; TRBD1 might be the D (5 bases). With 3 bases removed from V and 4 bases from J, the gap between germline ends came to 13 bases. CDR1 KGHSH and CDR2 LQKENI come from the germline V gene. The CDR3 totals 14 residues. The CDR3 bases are TGTGCCAGCTCACCGTCCCAGGGCGCGTACGAGCAGTACTTC. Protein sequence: CASSPSQGAYEQYF.

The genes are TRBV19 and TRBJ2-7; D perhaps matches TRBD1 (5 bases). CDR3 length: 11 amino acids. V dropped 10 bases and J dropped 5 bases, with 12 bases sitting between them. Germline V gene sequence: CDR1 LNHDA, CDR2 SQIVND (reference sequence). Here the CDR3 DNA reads TGTGCCACAGGGTTAATGCACGAGCAGTACTTC. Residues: CATGLMHEQYF.

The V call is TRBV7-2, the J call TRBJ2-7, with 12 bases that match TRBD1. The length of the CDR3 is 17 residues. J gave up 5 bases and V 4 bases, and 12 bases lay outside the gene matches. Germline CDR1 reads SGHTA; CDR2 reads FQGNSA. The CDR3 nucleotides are TGTGCCAGCAGCTCACCGCTTGGGACAGGGGGCTCAGACGAGCAGTACTTC. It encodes CASSSPLGTGGSDEQYF.

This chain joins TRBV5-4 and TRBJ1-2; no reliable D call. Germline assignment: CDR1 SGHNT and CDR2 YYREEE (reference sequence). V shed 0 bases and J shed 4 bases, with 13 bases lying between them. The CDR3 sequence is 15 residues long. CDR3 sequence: CASSLDEASTYGYTF. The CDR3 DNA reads TGTGCCAGCAGCTTGGACGAGGCGTCAACCTATGGCTACACCTTC.

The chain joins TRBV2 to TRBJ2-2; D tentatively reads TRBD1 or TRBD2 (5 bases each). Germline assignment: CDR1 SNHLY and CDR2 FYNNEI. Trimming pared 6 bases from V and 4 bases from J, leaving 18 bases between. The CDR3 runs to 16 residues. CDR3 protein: CASRLQGAGSTGELFF. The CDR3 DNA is TGTGCCAGCAGACTCCAAGGCGCAGGGAGCACCGGGGAGCTGTTTTTT.

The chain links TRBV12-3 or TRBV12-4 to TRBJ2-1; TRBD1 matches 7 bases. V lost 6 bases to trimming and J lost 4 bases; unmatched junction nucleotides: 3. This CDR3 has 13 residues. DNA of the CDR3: TGTGCCAGCAGACCGACAGGGTACAATGAGCAGTTCTTC. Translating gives CASRPTGYNEQFF.

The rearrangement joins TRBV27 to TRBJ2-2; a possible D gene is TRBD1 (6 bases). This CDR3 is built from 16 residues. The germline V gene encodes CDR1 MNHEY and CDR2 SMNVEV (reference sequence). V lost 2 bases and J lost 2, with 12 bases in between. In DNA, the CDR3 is TGTGCCAGCAGTTTACTGGGGGCTACTAACACCGGGGAGCTGTTTTTT. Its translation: CASSLLGATNTGELFF.